These 8 T cell receptor beta chains came from one sample sequenced in a study of OX40 agonist ivuxolimab in advanced cancers. The table came from immunoSEQ multiplex PCR; TCRdb's copy has only in-frame clones and leaves some out. The sample shows 100,000 to 150,000 clones, around nine tenths of them seen only once. Sequenced here: CD4+ or CD8+ T cells sorted from blood, sampled in a trial of the OX40 agonist ivuxolimab. These receptors were taken from an adult with an advanced solid tumor such as melanoma, head and neck, liver or kidney cancer.

This chain uses TRBV30 with TRBJ1-1; a weak D match, TRBD1 (5 bases). The V gene lost 3 bases and the J gene lost 5 bases, with 13 bases spanning the gap. The CDR3 has 13 residues. CDR1 and CDR2 from the germline V gene are GTSNPN and SVGIG (reference sequence). This CDR3 is CAWSPGGVTEAFF. As DNA, the CDR3 is TGTGCCTGGAGCCCGGGAGGGGTAACTGAAGCTTTCTTT.

This rearrangement joins TRBV5-6 to TRBJ1-2, with D uncertain. CDR1 and CDR2 from the germline V gene are SGHDT and YYEEEE. V shed 0 bases and J shed 4 bases, with 10 bases lying between them. The CDR3 runs to 14 residues. The CDR3 DNA sequence: TGTGCCAGCAGCTTGGCCTCCGGGAGCTATGGCTACACCTTC. Translation gives CASSLASGSYGYTF.

The chain employs TRBV29-1 and TRBJ1-4; D remains ambiguous. Trimming pared 4 bases from V and 2 bases from J, leaving 8 bases between. The CDR3 is 13 residues long. Per the germline V gene, CDR1 is SQVTM and CDR2 is ANQGSEA. CDR3 amino acids: CSVVASTNEKLFF. For the CDR3, the DNA is TGCAGCGTTGTAGCCTCCACTAATGAAAAACTGTTTTTT.

In this sample, this clone turned up a few times. V gene TRBV15 combines with J gene TRBJ2-7, with D hard to call. The CDR3 length is 13 residues. The V end was cut by 0 bases, the J end by 3 bases, with 6 bases between. Germline V CDR1 and CDR2: LNHNV, YYDKDF (reference sequence). The CDR3 region has the DNA TGTGCCACCAGCAGAGAATCGGGCTACGAGCAGTACTTC. Protein product: CATSRESGYEQYF.

V usage is TRBV7-9 and J usage is TRBJ1-1; 7 bases agree with TRBD1. The CDR3 has 15 amino acids. V was clipped by 2 bases and J by 6 bases; unmatched bases: 9. Germline CDR1 reads SEHNR; CDR2 reads FQNEAQ (reference sequence). CDR3 coding DNA: TGTGCCAGCAGCTTATCTACAGGGGTTGCGGCTGAAGCTTTCTTT. The encoded protein is CASSLSTGVAAEAFF.

V usage is TRBV7-2 and J usage is TRBJ2-7, with 8 bases aligning to TRBD2. Germline assignment: CDR1 SGHTA and CDR2 FQGNSA. The CDR3 consists of 16 residues. With 4 bases clipped from V and 0 bases from J, the junction kept 8 bases outside the gene matches. The CDR3 loop reads CASSSWTSPISYEQYF. The CDR3 nucleotides read TGTGCCAGCAGCTCCTGGACTAGCCCGATCTCCTACGAGCAGTACTTC. Full variable domain (missing parts from reference TRBV7-2 and TRBJ2-7): GAGVSQSPSNKVTEKGKDVELRCDPISGHTALYWYRQSLGQGLEFLIYFQGNSAPDKSGLPSDRFSAERTGGSVSTLTIQRTQQEDSAVYLCASSSWTSPISYEQYFGPGTRLTVT.

The V and J genes are TRBV19 and TRBJ1-5; D is undetermined. Germline V lookup: CDR1 LNHDA, CDR2 SQIVND (reference sequence). CDR3 length: 13 residues. Between the trimmed V and J ends, which lost 10 bases and 2 bases, there was a span of 12 bases. In DNA form, the CDR3 reads TGTGCCACGGCGACGGGAGGCAATCAGCCCCAGCATTTT. Translated: CATATGGNQPQHF.

The chain joins TRBV5-1 to TRBJ1-4, with a possible D match to TRBD1 (5 bases). Trimming pared 1 base from V and 9 bases from J, leaving 22 bases between. Germline V lookup: CDR1 SGHRS, CDR2 YFSETQ. The CDR3 spans 17 residues. The CDR3 spells CASSLPTGTARDQKLFF. The CDR3, as DNA: TGCGCCAGCAGCTTGCCGACGGGGACGGCCAGGGATCAAAAACTGTTTTTT. The variable domain in full, with the rest retrieved from reference TRBV5-1 and TRBJ1-4, is KAGVTQTPRYLIKTRGQQVTLSCSPISGHRSVSWYQQTPGQGLQFLFEYFSETQRNKGNFPGRFSGRQFSNSRSEMNVSTLELGDSALYLCASSLPTGTARDQKLFFGSGTQLSVL.